These 28 T cell receptor beta chains were sequenced from one sample in a study of T-cell memory formation after mild COVID-19. In TCRdb, the 5' RACE reads were re-called with MiXCR into one record per CDR3 protein. There are hundreds of thousands of distinct CDR3 sequences in the sample; 20% occur only once, and approximately 13% lies in the top ten. Sequencing was done on a sample of PBMCs or a T cell subset sorted from them (not recorded which). Receptors were obtained from an adult woman who had mild COVID-19 (a few samples of this study predate the infection). Cell type and time point are not known.

In this sample, this clonotype turned up a few times. The chain recombines TRBV7-2 with TRBJ2-1; D ambiguous. The CDR3 contains 9 residues. The V and J ends lost 9 bases and 6 bases respectively, with 3 bases between them. Germline V lookup: CDR1 SGHTA, CDR2 FQGNSA. CDR3 nucleotides: TGTGCCAGGACCAATGAGCAGTTCTTC. Its protein is CARTNEQFF.

At least ten counts were recorded for this clonotype. CDR3 nucleotide sequence: TGTGCTAGTGGTTTGGGCAATGAGCAGTTCTTC. This gives the protein CASGLGNEQFF. The chain uses TRBV12-5 and TRBJ2-1; D is ambiguous. The CDR3 extends over 11 amino acids. Trimming removed 1 base from V and 6 bases from J, with 1 base in between. The germline V gene encodes CDR1 LGHNT and CDR2 FRNRAP.

This chain connects TRBV6-2 or TRBV6-3 to TRBJ2-7; a possible D gene is TRBD2 (6 bases). The V end was cut by 4 bases, the J end by 4 bases, with 17 bases between. Germline V lookup: CDR1 MNHEY, CDR2 SVGEGT. The CDR3 covers 15 residues. The CDR3 DNA sequence: TGTGCCAGCAGTTTACCCCCATGGGACTTGTACGAGCAGTACTTC. Its translation: CASSLPPWDLYEQYF.

The chain uses TRBV29-1 and TRBJ2-3; D is unclear. V gave up 4 bases and J gave up 4 bases, with 12 bases separating them. The CDR3 contains 13 residues. The germline CDR1 and CDR2 sequences are SQVTM and ANQGSEA. DNA of the CDR3: TGCAGCGTTGTGGTTAGCTGGGCAGATACGCAGTATTTT. Residues: CSVVVSWADTQYF.

A few counts support this clonotype. The DNA for the CDR3 is TGTGCCAGCAGCCACTCGACTAGCGGGGCTCGGAATGAGCAGTTCTTC. Its translation: CASSHSTSGARNEQFF. The chain couples TRBV3-1 to TRBJ2-1, with 11 bases aligning to TRBD2. The ends lost 3 bases at V and 7 bases at J; junction bases unmatched: 8. This CDR3 is 16 amino acids long. Germline V gene sequence: CDR1 LGHDT, CDR2 YNNKEL (reference sequence).

V gene TRBV5-1 combines with J gene TRBJ2-1; perhaps TRBD2 as D (6 bases). CDR3 size: 18 residues. Trimming left V 4 bases short and J 6 bases short, with 26 bases between. Germline assignment: CDR1 SGHRS and CDR2 YFSETQ. CDR3 bases: TGCGCCAGCAGCCCGCGGCCGGTGACTAGTCTAGTATCCAATGAGCAGTTCTTC. This gives the protein CASSPRPVTSLVSNEQFF.

CDR3 sequence (DNA): TGTGCCAGCAGTGGCGACAGGGTTCCCCTCTACGAGCAGTACTTC. Its protein is CASSGDRVPLYEQYF. The chain uses TRBV25-1 and TRBJ2-7; 7 bases are shared with TRBD1. In germline, CDR1 is MGHDK, CDR2 SYGVNS. The CDR3 consists of 15 residues. J was trimmed by 3 bases and V by 4 bases; bases with no gene match: 9.

Only a few counts were recorded for this clonotype. The chain has TRBV28 and TRBJ2-7, with 8 bases identical to TRBD1. Germline CDR1 reads MDHEN; CDR2 reads SYDVKM. The CDR3 has 17 amino acids. V shed 5 bases, J shed 2 bases, and the junction held 14 bases outside the gene matches. The CDR3 sequence: CASSPLNGQGVTYEQYF. CDR3 DNA: TGTGCCAGCAGTCCGCTAAACGGACAGGGAGTCACCTACGAGCAGTACTTC.

This clonotype showed up just a few times. This chain uses TRBV5-6 with TRBJ1-5; D not certain. The CDR3 consists of 16 residues. Germline V gene data show CDR1 as SGHDT and CDR2 as YYEEEE. The germline V and J ends were trimmed by 0 bases and 5 bases, with 15 bases remaining between them. The CDR3 bases are TGTGCCAGCAGCTTGGGGGCCGGGCCTCTCGATCAGCCCCAGCATTTT. Its protein is CASSLGAGPLDQPQHF. The full variable domain, in which reference TRBV5-6 and TRBJ1-5 provide the parts outside the CDR3, is DAGVTQSPTHLIKTRGQQVTLRCSPKSGHDTVSWYQQALGQGPQFIFQYYEEEERQRGNFPDRFSGHQFPNYSSELNVNALLLGDSALYLCASSLGAGPLDQPQHFGDGTRLSIL.

The chain combines TRBV20-1 with TRBJ2-1, with D tentatively TRBD2 (6 bases). Germline values: CDR1 DFQATT, CDR2 SNEGSKA (reference sequence). Trimming pared 5 bases from V and 9 bases from J, leaving 17 bases between. CDR3 size: 13 residues. The CDR3 DNA follows: TGCAGTGCTTGGGACTTAGTAGGGAGTGAGCAGTTCTTC. It encodes CSAWDLVGSEQFF.

The J gene is TRBJ2-3, the V gene TRBV27, with D possibly matching TRBD2 (6 bases). In germline, CDR1 is MNHEY, CDR2 SMNVEV (reference sequence). The CDR3 has 15 residues. V lost 2 bases, J lost 7 bases, and 16 bases lay in between. This chain's CDR3 is CASSLLAGPLNTQYF. As DNA, the CDR3 is TGTGCCAGCAGTTTACTGGCGGGGCCCTTGAATACGCAGTATTTT.

The gene calls are TRBV30 and TRBJ2-2; possibly TRBD1 for D (5 bases). Trimming stripped 0 bases from V and 3 bases from J, with 14 bases between. The CDR3 has 16 amino acids. Germline V CDR1 and CDR2: GTSNPN, SVGIG (reference sequence). The CDR3 is CAWSVVRVGHTGELFF. The CDR3 DNA follows: TGTGCCTGGAGTGTAGTTCGGGTGGGGCACACCGGGGAGCTGTTTTTT.

This clonotype was seen more than once but under ten times. V is TRBV6-2 or TRBV6-3 and J is TRBJ2-1; 7 nucleotides agree with TRBD2. Germline CDR1 is MNHEY and CDR2 is SVGEGT. The V gene end was trimmed by 2 bases and the J gene end by 5 bases; junction bases not matched to a gene: 6. This CDR3 is 15 amino acids long. The CDR3 region is CASSYGLADNNEQFF. CDR3 coding DNA: TGTGCCAGCAGTTACGGGCTAGCGGACAACAATGAGCAGTTCTTC.

The chain is built from TRBV12-3 or TRBV12-4 and TRBJ1-2; no reliable D call. V lost 3 bases and J lost 1, with 6 bases in between. This CDR3 is built from 13 residues. The CDR3 loop reads CASSLRLNYGYTF. The CDR3 DNA reads TGTGCCAGCAGTTTGCGACTTAACTATGGCTACACCTTC.

V is TRBV19 and J is TRBJ2-1, with TRBD2 identical over 14 bases. Trimming at V came to 3 bases and at J to 0 bases, leaving 1 base not matched to a gene. CDR1 is LNHDA and CDR2 is SQIVND in the germline V gene (reference sequence). The CDR3 is 17 residues long. The CDR3 is CASSMTSGRVSYNEQFF. In nucleotides, the CDR3 is TGTGCCAGTAGTATGACTAGCGGGAGGGTCTCCTACAATGAGCAGTTCTTC. Filled out from reference TRBV19 and TRBJ2-1, the complete variable domain reads DGGITQSPKYLFRKEGQNVTLSCEQNLNHDAMYWYRQDPGQGLRLIYYSQIVNDFQKGDIAEGYSVSREKKESFPLTVTSAQKNPTAFYLCASSMTSGRVSYNEQFFGPGTRLTVL.

This rearrangement joins TRBV11-2 to TRBJ1-4; no reliable D call. CDR1 is SGHAT and CDR2 is FQNNGV in the germline V gene. This CDR3 spans 15 amino acids. V was clipped by 5 bases and J by 5 bases, with 15 bases between them. CDR3 loop: CASSTRHLMNEKLFF. The CDR3, as DNA: TGTGCCAGCAGCACGCGACACCTAATGAATGAAAAACTGTTTTTT.

The chain combines TRBV4-2 with TRBJ2-1; 7 bases are a match to TRBD2. In germline, CDR1 is LGHNA, CDR2 YNFKEQ. The junction had 10 bases not matched to a gene; V was cut back by 3 bases and J by 8 bases. The length of the CDR3 is 15 residues. The CDR3 loop reads CASSHPGLPWDEQFF. Written as DNA, the CDR3 is TGTGCCAGCAGCCACCCGGGACTACCGTGGGATGAGCAGTTCTTC.

This chain joins TRBV7-8 and TRBJ2-3, with 10 bases aligning to TRBD1. Germline V gives CDR1 SGHVS, CDR2 FQNEAQ. The CDR3 runs to 14 residues. The J segment lost 4 bases and the V segment lost 5 bases, leaving 3 bases of the junction unmatched. The DNA of the CDR3 is TGTGCCAGCAGCGTGGGGACAGGGGCAGATACGCAGTATTTT. Its protein is CASSVGTGADTQYF.

This clonotype has at least ten counts. The rearrangement links TRBV5-1 to TRBJ2-3, with 9 bases that match TRBD2. The germline gives CDR1 SGHRS, CDR2 YFSETQ. The junction had 7 bases not matched to a gene; V was cut back by 0 bases and J by 2 bases. This CDR3 has 17 amino acids. The CDR3 nucleotides read TGCGCCAGCAGCTTGGGGGCTAGCGGGACCTACACAGATACGCAGTATTTT. It specifies CASSLGASGTYTDTQYF.

The V and J genes are TRBV7-6 and TRBJ2-2; D unclear. The germline gives CDR1 SGHVS, CDR2 FNYEAQ. V lost 5 bases, J lost 6 bases, and 13 bases lay in between. This CDR3 has 14 amino acids. The CDR3 coding sequence is TGTGCCAGCAGCCGGACGTTAGCTGCCGGGGAGCTGTTTTTT. Translated, it gives CASSRTLAAGELFF.

The chain uses TRBV30 and TRBJ1-1, with D perhaps TRBD1 (5 bases). Trimming removed 2 bases at V and 6 bases at J, with 13 bases between. The CDR3 totals 13 residues. Looked up from germline, CDR1 is GTSNPN and CDR2 is SVGIG (reference sequence). DNA for the CDR3: TGTGCCTGGAGTTGGACAAGAGGGTCTGAAGCTTTCTTT. This encodes CAWSWTRGSEAFF. The full variable domain, with the rest looked up from reference TRBV30 and TRBJ1-1, is SQTIHQWPATLVQPVGSPLSLECTVEGTSNPNLYWYRQAAGRGLQLLFYSVGIGQISSEVPQNLSASRPQDRQFILSSKKLLLSDSGFYLCAWSWTRGSEAFFGQGTRLTVV.

The chain has TRBV30 and TRBJ2-5; 7 bases agree with TRBD2. Germline V lookup: CDR1 GTSNPN, CDR2 SVGIG (reference sequence). The V and J ends lost 2 bases and 7 bases, in that order; junction bases with no gene match: 7. The CDR3 has 13 residues. CDR3 sequence: CAWSLGGGGTQYF. The CDR3 bases are TGTGCCTGGAGTTTGGGCGGGGGAGGGACCCAGTACTTC.

This clonotype was counted a few times. The chain employs TRBV5-1 and TRBJ1-1, with D unresolved. Per the germline V gene, CDR1 is SGHRS and CDR2 is YFSETQ. CDR3 length: 14 residues. Trimming left V 0 bases short and J 7 bases short, with 13 bases between. The CDR3 DNA follows: TGCGCCAGCAGCTTGGAGATTGGTTTCATTGAAGCTTTCTTT. Protein: CASSLEIGFIEAFF.

This clonotype was counted between two and nine times. CDR3 sequence: CASSSFRDPQETQYF. The DNA for the CDR3 is TGTGCCAGCAGCTCCTTCCGGGACCCTCAAGAGACCCAGTACTTC. J is TRBJ2-5 and V is TRBV7-9; D assignment may be TRBD1 or TRBD2 (5 bases each). Trimming shortened V by 4 bases and J by 2 bases, and 14 bases separated the two germline ends. The CDR3 loop spans 15 amino acids. Germline V gene sequence: CDR1 SEHNR, CDR2 FQNEAQ (reference sequence).

This clonotype occurred a few times. The chain uses TRBV7-6 and TRBJ2-7; D unresolved. From germline, CDR1 is SGHVS and CDR2 FNYEAQ. The CDR3 has 12 amino acids. Trimming shortened V by 5 bases and J by 2 bases, and 7 bases separated the two germline ends. The DNA for the CDR3 is TGTGCCAGCAGCCGGACCCCCTACGAGCAGTACTTC. Residues: CASSRTPYEQYF.

The V call is TRBV7-2, the J call TRBJ2-3; D uncertain. Germline V gives CDR1 SGHTA, CDR2 FQGNSA. The V end was cut by 5 bases, the J end by 0 bases, with 6 bases between. This CDR3 has 13 amino acids. Here the CDR3 reads CASSDFSTDTQYF. The CDR3 bases are TGTGCCAGCAGCGATTTTAGCACAGATACGCAGTATTTT.

The chain links TRBV5-1 to TRBJ2-6; maybe TRBD1 (7 bases). Trimming left V 0 bases short and J 16 bases short, with 20 bases between. CDR1 is SGHRS and CDR2 is YFSETQ in the germline V gene. This CDR3 spans 15 amino acids. The CDR3 sequence: CASSLEGTAGGELTF. The CDR3 DNA follows: TGCGCCAGCAGCTTGGAGGGGACAGCCGGAGGGGAACTGACTTTC.

The V gene is TRBV4-2, the J gene TRBJ2-1; the match to TRBD2 covers 8 bases. From germline, CDR1 is LGHNA and CDR2 YNFKEQ. The CDR3 consists of 19 residues. V lost 0 bases, J lost 4 bases, and 14 bases stayed unmatched. CDR3 bases: TGTGCCAGCAGCCAAGAAGGTACTGCGGGGGGCCTCGCTTACAATGAGCAGTTCTTC. Its translation is CASSQEGTAGGLAYNEQFF.